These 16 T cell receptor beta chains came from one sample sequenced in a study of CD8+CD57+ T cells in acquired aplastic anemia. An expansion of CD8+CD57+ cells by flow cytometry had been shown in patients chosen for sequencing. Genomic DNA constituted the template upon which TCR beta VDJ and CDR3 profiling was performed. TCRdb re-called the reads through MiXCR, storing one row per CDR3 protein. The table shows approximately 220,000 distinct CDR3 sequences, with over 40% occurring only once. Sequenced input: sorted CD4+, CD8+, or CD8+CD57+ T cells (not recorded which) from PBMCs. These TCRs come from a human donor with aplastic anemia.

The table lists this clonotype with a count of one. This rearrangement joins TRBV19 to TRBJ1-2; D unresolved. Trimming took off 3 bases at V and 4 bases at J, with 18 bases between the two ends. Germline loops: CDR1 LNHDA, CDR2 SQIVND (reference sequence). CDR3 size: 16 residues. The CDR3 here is CASSILAVGWSYGYTF. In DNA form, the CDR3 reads TGTGCCAGTAGTATTTTAGCCGTGGGCTGGAGCTATGGCTACACCTTC.

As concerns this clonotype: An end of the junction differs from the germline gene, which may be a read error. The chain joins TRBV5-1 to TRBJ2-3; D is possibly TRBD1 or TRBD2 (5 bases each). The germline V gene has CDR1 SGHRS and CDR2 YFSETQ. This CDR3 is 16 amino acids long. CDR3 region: CASSVNHGALTDTQYF. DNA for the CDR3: TGTGCCAGCAGCGTAAACCACGGGGCCCTCACAGATACGCAGTATTTT. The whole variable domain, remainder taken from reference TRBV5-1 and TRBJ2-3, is KAGVTQTPRYLIKTRGQQVTLSCSPISGHRSVSWYQQTPGQGLQFLFEYFSETQRNKGNFPGRFSGRQFSNSRSEMNVSTLELGDSALYLCASSVNHGALTDTQYFGPGTRLTVL.

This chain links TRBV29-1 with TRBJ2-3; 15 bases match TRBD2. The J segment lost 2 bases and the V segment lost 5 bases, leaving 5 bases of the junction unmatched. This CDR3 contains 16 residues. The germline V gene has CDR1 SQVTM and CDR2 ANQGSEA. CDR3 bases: TGCAGCGTTACCCGGACTAGCGGGAGGGCCACAGATACGCAGTATTTT. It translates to CSVTRTSGRATDTQYF.

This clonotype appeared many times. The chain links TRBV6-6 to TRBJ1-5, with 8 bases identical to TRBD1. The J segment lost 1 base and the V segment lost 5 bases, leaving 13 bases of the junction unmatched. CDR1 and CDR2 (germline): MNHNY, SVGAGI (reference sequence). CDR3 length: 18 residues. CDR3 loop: CASSERKRQGASNQPQHF. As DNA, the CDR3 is TGTGCCAGCAGTGAACGGAAAAGGCAGGGGGCAAGCAATCAGCCCCAGCATTTT.

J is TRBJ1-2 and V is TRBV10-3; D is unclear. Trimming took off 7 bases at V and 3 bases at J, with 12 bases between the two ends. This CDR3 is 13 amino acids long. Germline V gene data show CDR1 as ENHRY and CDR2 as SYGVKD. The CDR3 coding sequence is TGTGCCATCACCCAAGCCATGGACTATGGCTACACCTTC. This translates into CAITQAMDYGYTF.

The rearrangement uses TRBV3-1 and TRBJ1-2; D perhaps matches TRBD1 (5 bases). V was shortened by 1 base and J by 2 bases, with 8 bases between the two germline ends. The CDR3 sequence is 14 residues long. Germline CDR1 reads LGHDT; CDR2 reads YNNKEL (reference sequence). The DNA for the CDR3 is TGTGCCAGCAGCCAAGCACGACAGAACTATGGCTACACCTTC. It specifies CASSQARQNYGYTF.

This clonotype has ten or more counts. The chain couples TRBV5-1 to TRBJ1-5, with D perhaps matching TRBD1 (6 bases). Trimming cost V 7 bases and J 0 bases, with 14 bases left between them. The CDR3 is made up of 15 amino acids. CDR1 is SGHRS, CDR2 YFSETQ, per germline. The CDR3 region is CASAPGTISNQPQHF. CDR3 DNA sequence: TGCGCCAGCGCCCCTGGGACAATTAGCAATCAGCCCCAGCATTTT. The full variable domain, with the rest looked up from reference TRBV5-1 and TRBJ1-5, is KAGVTQTPRYLIKTRGQQVTLSCSPISGHRSVSWYQQTPGQGLQFLFEYFSETQRNKGNFPGRFSGRQFSNSRSEMNVSTLELGDSALYLCASAPGTISNQPQHFGDGTRLSIL.

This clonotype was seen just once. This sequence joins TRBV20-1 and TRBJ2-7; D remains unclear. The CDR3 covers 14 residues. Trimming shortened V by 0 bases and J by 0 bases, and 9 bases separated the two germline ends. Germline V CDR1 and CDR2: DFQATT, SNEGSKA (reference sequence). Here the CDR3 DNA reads TGCAGTGCTAGAGATGTGACAAGCTCCTACGAGCAGTACTTC. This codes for CSARDVTSSYEQYF.

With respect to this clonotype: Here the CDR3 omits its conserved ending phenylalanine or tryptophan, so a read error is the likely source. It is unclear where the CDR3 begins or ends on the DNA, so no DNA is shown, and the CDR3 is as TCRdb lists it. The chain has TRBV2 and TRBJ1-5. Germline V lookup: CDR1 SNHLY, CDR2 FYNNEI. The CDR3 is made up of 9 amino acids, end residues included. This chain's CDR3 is CASSRTSGV.

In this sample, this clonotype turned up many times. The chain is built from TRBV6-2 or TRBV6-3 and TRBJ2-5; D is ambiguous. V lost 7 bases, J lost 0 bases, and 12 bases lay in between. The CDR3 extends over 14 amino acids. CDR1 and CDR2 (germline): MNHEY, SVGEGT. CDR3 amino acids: CASTGPTYQETQYF. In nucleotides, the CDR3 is TGTGCCAGCACCGGACCAACGTACCAAGAGACCCAGTACTTC.

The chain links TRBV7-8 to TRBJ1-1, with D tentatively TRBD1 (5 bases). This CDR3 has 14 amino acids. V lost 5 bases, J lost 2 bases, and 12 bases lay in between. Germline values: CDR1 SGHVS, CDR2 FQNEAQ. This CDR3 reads CASSNPGPNTEAFF. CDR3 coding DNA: TGTGCCAGCAGCAATCCGGGGCCTAACACTGAAGCTTTCTTT.

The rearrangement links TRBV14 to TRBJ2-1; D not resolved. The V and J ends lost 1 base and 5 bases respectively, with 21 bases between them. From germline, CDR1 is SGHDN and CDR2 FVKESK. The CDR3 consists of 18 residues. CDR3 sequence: CASSQVRGLSGWNNEQFF. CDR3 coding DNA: TGTGCCAGCAGCCAAGTGAGAGGTTTGTCAGGTTGGAACAATGAGCAGTTCTTC.

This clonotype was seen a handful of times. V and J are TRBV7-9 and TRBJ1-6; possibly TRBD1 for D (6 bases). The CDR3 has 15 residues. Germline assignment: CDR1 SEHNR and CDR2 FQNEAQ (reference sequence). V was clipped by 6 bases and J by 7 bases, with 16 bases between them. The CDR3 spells CASSTHGQNNSPLHF. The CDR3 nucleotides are TGTGCCAGCAGTACCCACGGACAGAACAATTCACCCCTCCACTTT. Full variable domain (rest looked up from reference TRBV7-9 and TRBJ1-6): DTGVSQNPRHKITKRGQNVTFRCDPISEHNRLYWYRQTLGQGPEFLTYFQNEAQLEKSRLLSDRFSAERPKGSFSTLEIQRTEQGDSAMYLCASSTHGQNNSPLHFGNGTRLTVT.

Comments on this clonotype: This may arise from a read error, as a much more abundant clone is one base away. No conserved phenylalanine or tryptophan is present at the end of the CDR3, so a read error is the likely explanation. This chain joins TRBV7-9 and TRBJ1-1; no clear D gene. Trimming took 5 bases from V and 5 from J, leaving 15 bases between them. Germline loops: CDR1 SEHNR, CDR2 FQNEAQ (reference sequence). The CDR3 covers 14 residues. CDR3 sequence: CASSARYESTEAFL. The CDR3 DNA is TGTGCCAGCAGCGCCCGCTACGAGTCGACTGAAGCTTTCTTG.

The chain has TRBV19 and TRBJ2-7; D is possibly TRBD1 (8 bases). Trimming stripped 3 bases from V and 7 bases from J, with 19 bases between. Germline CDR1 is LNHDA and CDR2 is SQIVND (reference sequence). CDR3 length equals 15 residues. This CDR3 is CASSIEGQGGEEQYF. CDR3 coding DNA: TGTGCCAGTAGTATTGAAGGACAGGGAGGGGAAGAGCAGTACTTC.

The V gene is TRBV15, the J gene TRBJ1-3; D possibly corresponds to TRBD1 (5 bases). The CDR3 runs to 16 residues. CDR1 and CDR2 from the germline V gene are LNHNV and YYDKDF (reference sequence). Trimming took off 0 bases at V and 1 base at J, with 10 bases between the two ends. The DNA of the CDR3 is TGTGCCACCAGCAGAGATTTTGCAGGGTCTGGAAACACCATATATTTT. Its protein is CATSRDFAGSGNTIYF.